This TCR beta chain comes out of a study of shared clonotypes between healthy human individuals (dated by TCRdb to the early 2020s). Context from the whole study: A couple of women and three men aged 18 to 49 years were included in the cohort. To estimate repertoire size and how much clonotype sharing occurs between individuals, the study deeply sequenced the blood TCR repertoires of several healthy adults. Leukapheresis yielded between about 0.85 and 10 billion PBMCs per donor. Different laboratories and diverse techniques were used to prepare libraries and sequence TCR repertoires, to increase sequencing depth and limit assay-specific biases. For each donor, CD4 naive and CD4 memory were each run on three plates, CD8 naive on two plates, and CD8 memory on one plate.

This clone was counted a single time. Its cognate antigen has yet to be identified. Within one base of it there is no much larger clone, and no base qualities were kept. Using the deep immunoSEQ assay, TCR CDR3 regions were amplified from genomic DNA by multiplex PCR. For each cell subset, the extracted genomic DNA was distributed evenly across all wells of several immunoSEQ 96-well plates, and each plate served as one replicate. For sorted subsets, around 200 ng genomic DNA, equal to 25,000 to 35,000 T cell genomes, was loaded into each replicate PCR. Purified libraries were quantified with a Qubit 3.0 fluorometer, sized on a Bioanalyzer 2100, and re-quantified with the KAPA Library Quantification kit. A separate single-read 150-cycle Illumina NextSeq 550 flow cell was used to sequence each immunoSEQ 96-well plate. Turning to the authors' computational methods: Because the immunoSEQ output included only junctional sequences and no quality scores, the filtering could not be the same as the filtering used for full-length reads. Sequences were annotated with PyIR, a Python wrapper for IgBLAST v1.9, using IMGT germline references to assign V/J genes and CDR3. Any read was removed if the V/J assignment was weak (E-value above 1e-6), the CDR3 was missing, or the read contained stop codons, out-of-frame junctions, or ambiguous translated residues. A V3J clonotype was defined by an identical inferred V gene, J gene, and CDR3 amino acid sequence. The percentage overlap between two repertoires was calculated by dividing the number of shared unique clonotypes by the size of the smaller repertoire. RTK rarefaction, the Chao1 estimator, and Recon v2.1 estimates of unobserved clonotypes were used to assess repertoire richness. OLGA was used to compute generation probabilities for all TCRbeta clonotypes that the gDNA method yielded from a handful of donors. The clones in this table, taken by TCRdb from immuneACCESS, are in-frame only. Not every clone is retained; where verified, under half of the shortfall comes from an unresolved V gene, and the cause of the rest is unknown. D and trimming were read from the DNA, whereas the V and J calls and clone size are those reported in that table. The sample table contains fewer than 1.4 million clones; only one count was recorded for around three quarters of them. The ten most abundant clones make up 0.55% to 0.7% of the sample.

Paper-wide results and their limitations: Sampling was restricted to blood, and TCR repertoires in tissues likely differ from the TCR repertoires found in blood. Across a handful of donors, around 5% of naive CD4, approximately 3.6% of naive CD8, 2.3% of memory CD4, and roughly 0.41% of memory CD8 clonotypes were shared. Pairwise subsampling led to the expectation that sequencing depth would affect the degree of clonotype sharing among donors. Compared with non-shared clonotypes, clonotypes shared by all four sorted-subset donors had higher generation probabilities. Incomplete sequencing was indicated by rarefaction of sorted-subset datasets, despite the large sequencing depth. The small number of donors limited the genetic and exposure-history diversity represented. Larger estimated clonotype richness was generally found for naive subsets than for memory subsets.

The donors were healthy, HIV-negative adults who had no recently reported acute infections or vaccinations. Every donor was a Caucasian adult residing in Nashville, Tennessee, USA. Magnetic negative selection was used to enrich CD4+ T cells, after which naive cells were positively selected on CD45RA and the negative fraction became the memory subset. After blood collection by leukapheresis, PBMCs were isolated using Ficoll-Histopaque density gradient centrifugation and then cryopreserved in the vapor phase of liquid nitrogen. Purity and quantity of every magnetically sorted T cell population were checked by analytical flow cytometry. Each sorted fraction had its genomic DNA isolated and then quantified by UV absorbance on a Nanodrop 2000c. Trimming takes 5 bases off V and 4 bases off J; junction bases not matched to a gene: 7. There are 15 amino acids in the CDR3, from cysteine to phenylalanine inclusive. The entry retains the CDR3 DNA only, 45 bases that are in frame from base 1. The germline V gene supplies CDR1 SGHRS and CDR2 YFSETQ.

The chain employs TRBV5-1 and TRBJ2-5, and TRBD1 aligns with 11 junction nucleotides. The sample taken for sequencing was memory CD4+ T cells from PBMCs. The cell subset or site label corresponds to: CD45RA-negative fraction. The TCR sequence derives from a young man in good health. Some clones in this sample may be carry-over from other donors' samples. The base sequence is TGCGCCAGCAGATTCGCCGGGACAGGGGGAGAGACCCAGTACTTC. Its translation reads: CASRFAGTGGETQYF.